The present entry profiles one T cell receptor (beta chain) with its context. Its antigen is unknown. The data are from a study of cytomegalovirus exposure and HLA in healthy donors. Findings of the study overall: Certain indistinguishable V segments, among them TRBV6-2 and TRBV6-3, were excluded. With high specificity and sensitivity, the classifier reportedly diagnosed cytomegalovirus status. Rare sequences made up most TCRs, while some public TCRs were found in many donors. Later analysis associated a missense DCLRE1C variant with TCR beta V- and J-gene trimming.

The PCR was carried out with 60 Vbeta primers and 13 Jbeta primers. The data were produced by immunoSEQ multiplex PCR, yet TCRdb's version contains in-frame clones alone and is incomplete. Among around 180,000 clones listed, around 84% were seen once. Trimming cost V 3 bases and J 6 bases, with 10 bases left between them. Per the germline V gene, CDR1 is MGHDK and CDR2 is SYGVNS. The CDR3 length is 13 residues. The clonotype originates from a woman younger than 35 in good health and CMV-seronegative. The J gene is TRBJ2-3, the V gene TRBV25-1; D unresolved. Sequencing was carried out using PBMCs. In DNA, the CDR3 is TGTGCCAGCAGTGATGCAGCGACGGATACGCAGTATTTT. Translating it yields CASSDAATDTQYF.